This is a list of T cell receptor beta chains from one sample in a study of identical twins. TCRdb re-analysed the 5' RACE reads in MiXCR, keeping a single row per CDR3 protein. The table includes approximately 890,000 distinct CDR3 sequences, roughly an eighth detected once. These data were also filed under a second study, of yellow fever vaccine responses in identical twins.

The sample consisted of PBMCs. The receptors originated from a woman younger than 30 in good health. The CDR3 runs from the conserved cysteine through the conserved F or W. Fields, in order: D gene, J gene, V gene, clone size, CDR3 DNA, CDR3 protein. D genes are given only for firm matches. Clone sizes are given selectively: once, few, many, or a class where the clone is expanded.

.,TRBJ1-2,TRBV20-1,.,TGCAGTGCTAGCGACGGGGACTATGGCTACACCTTC,CSASDGDYGYTF
.,TRBJ1-2,TRBV7-2,.,TGTGCCAGCAGCCCACAGGTTAACTATGGCTACACCTTC,CASSPQVNYGYTF
TRBD1,TRBJ2-3,TRBV9,.,TGTGCCAGCAGCCGAGACCGGGACAGCCTGTCAGATACGCAGTATTTT,CASSRDRDSLSDTQYF
TRBD2,TRBJ2-1,TRBV2,.,TGTGCCAGCAGTGAAGGGGGCGGGAGGTCCTACAATGAGCAGTTCTTC,CASSEGGGRSYNEQFF
.,TRBJ2-1,TRBV20-1,.,TGCAGTGCGAGATCTCCTAGCGATGAGCAGTTCTTC,CSARSPSDEQFF
.,TRBJ2-3,TRBV29-1,.,TGCAGCGTTGACCGACTCAACACAGATACGCAGTATTTT,CSVDRLNTDTQYF
TRBD2,TRBJ2-2,TRBV7-9,many,TGTGCCAGCAGCTCTACTAGCGGGAGGGCCGGCACCGGGGAGCTGTTTTTT,CASSSTSGRAGTGELFF
.,TRBJ1-4,TRBV7-9,.,TGTGCCAGCAGCGGGCGGGGAGAGGATGAAAAACTGTTTTTT,CASSGRGEDEKLFF
.,TRBJ2-3,TRBV27,.,TGTGCCAGCAGTCCCTTTAACACAGATACGCAGTATTTT,CASSPFNTDTQYF
TRBD2,TRBJ2-2,TRBV6-5,.,TGTGCCAGCAGTTCCCAGGGACTAGCGGGCACCGGGGAGCTGTTTTTT,CASSSQGLAGTGELFF
TRBD1,TRBJ2-7,TRBV10-3,many,TGTGCCATCAATCCGGGACAGGGGACCTACGAGCAGTACTTC,CAINPGQGTYEQYF
TRBD1,TRBJ2-7,TRBV6-5,few,TGTGCCAGCAGTTACCCAAGCTTTACAGGGGGACCCTACGAGCAGTACTTC,CASSYPSFTGGPYEQYF
.,TRBJ2-1,TRBV12-3/TRBV12-4,.,TGTGCCAGCAGACCCGGGACCACAACACTAAGGGAGCAGTTCTTC,CASRPGTTTLREQFF
.,TRBJ2-2,TRBV5-1,.,TGTGCCAGCAGTCTAGGGGGGACAGTGAACACCGGGGAGCTGTTTTTT,CASSLGGTVNTGELFF
.,TRBJ2-1,TRBV10-3,.,TGTGCCATCAGCCTAAGTCCTGCCGGTGAGCAGTTCTTC,CAISLSPAGEQFF
TRBD2,TRBJ2-7,TRBV20-1,.,TGCAGTGCACCCGTCGGGGGGGCCACCTACGAGCAGTACTTC,CSAPVGGATYEQYF
.,TRBJ1-1,TRBV5-1,many,TGCGCCAGCAGCCCCGAGGGGGGACTTCTGAACACTGAAGCTTTCTTT,CASSPEGGLLNTEAFF
TRBD1,TRBJ2-2,TRBV4-1,.,TGCGCCAGCAGCCAAGAAGGGACAGGGGGCCCGAACACCGGGGAGCTGTTTTTT,CASSQEGTGGPNTGELFF
TRBD2,TRBJ2-3,TRBV12-3/TRBV12-4,few,TGCGCCAGCAGCCGCGGGGGGGCAGGCACAGATACGCAGTATTTT,CASSRGGAGTDTQYF
.,TRBJ2-5,TRBV20-1,few,TGCAGTGCAAAAAAGCCATTTCTCCAAGAGACCCAGTACTTC,CSAKKPFLQETQYF
.,TRBJ2-6,TRBV7-2,few,TGTGCCAGCAGCCCTGGAGGGGGGGCGGGGGCCAACGTCCTGACTTTC,CASSPGGGAGANVLTF
TRBD2,TRBJ2-5,TRBV20-1,.,TGCAGTGCTAAACTTAAGGGACTAGCGGGAGGGCCGGTAGAGACCCAGTACTTC,CSAKLKGLAGGPVETQYF
TRBD2,TRBJ2-1,TRBV15,few,TGTGCCACCAGCAGAGGAGTGACGGGAGGGGAGGATGAGCAGTTCTTC,CATSRGVTGGEDEQFF
.,TRBJ2-3,TRBV5-1,few,TGCGCCAGCAGATCGGATCGGGGGCCCATAGATACGCAGTATTTT,CASRSDRGPIDTQYF
TRBD2,TRBJ2-1,TRBV5-1,many,TGCGCCAGCAGCTACGGAACTAGCGGATCTTACAATGAGCAGTTCTTC,CASSYGTSGSYNEQFF
.,TRBJ1-2,TRBV7-9,.,TGTGCCAGCAGCCCTTTGGGGCCGGACAGCCCTAACTATGGCTACACCTTC,CASSPLGPDSPNYGYTF
.,TRBJ1-1,TRBV6-5,many,TGTGCCAGCAGTACACGAACCGGGACACTGAACACTGAAGCTTTCTTT,CASSTRTGTLNTEAFF
TRBD2,TRBJ2-7,TRBV29-1,few,TGCAGCGTTGGACTAGCGGGAGGCCACTACGAGCAGTACTTC,CSVGLAGGHYEQYF
.,TRBJ2-2,TRBV5-6,many,TGTGCCAGCAGCCGCAGCGGAACGAACACCGGGGAGCTGTTTTTT,CASSRSGTNTGELFF
.,TRBJ2-3,TRBV5-3,.,TGTGCCAGCAGCTACCCAAGGGATCGAGATACGCAGTATTTT,CASSYPRDRDTQYF
TRBD2,TRBJ2-2,TRBV6-1,few,TGTGCCAGCAGGGCAAGCGGGAGGATGAACACCGGGGAGCTGTTTTTT,CASRASGRMNTGELFF
.,TRBJ2-7,TRBV11-2,.,TGTGCCAGCAGCCCGGACACCACTAGGGCCTACGAGCAGTACTTC,CASSPDTTRAYEQYF
.,TRBJ2-5,TRBV7-9,many,TGTGCCAGCAGATTAGTTCGATACTCAGAGACCCAGTACTTC,CASRLVRYSETQYF
TRBD2,TRBJ2-1,TRBV6-1,.,TGTGCCAGCATACGGGACTACCAAGCCAATGAGCAGTTCTTC,CASIRDYQANEQFF
TRBD1,TRBJ2-2,TRBV6-1,.,TGTGCCAGCAGTCCTTCCGGGACAGGGGGCGTCACCGGGGAGCTGTTTTTT,CASSPSGTGGVTGELFF
.,TRBJ1-5,TRBV20-1,.,TGCAGTGCTAGACCCCAGGGGTGGGGGACCCAGCATTTT,CSARPQGWGTQHF
.,TRBJ1-1,TRBV6-1,.,TGTGCCAGCAGTGAAGCTTTTACGAACACTGAAGCTTTCTTT,CASSEAFTNTEAFF
.,TRBJ1-6,TRBV20-1,few,TGCAGTGCCTTGGACCGAGAGGGGCCAATTTATTCACCCCTCCACTTT,CSALDREGPIYSPLHF
TRBD1,TRBJ1-3,TRBV12-5,.,TGTGCTAGTGGTTCCCTGGACAGGGAAGGGTTTGGAAACACCATATATTTT,CASGSLDREGFGNTIYF
TRBD2,TRBJ2-1,TRBV27,.,TGTGCCAGCAGTGAAACTAGCGGGAGTTTGAATGAGCAGTTCTTC,CASSETSGSLNEQFF
.,TRBJ2-3,TRBV4-2,few,TGTGCCAGCAGCCAATCAGATAGCACAGATACGCAGTATTTT,CASSQSDSTDTQYF
.,TRBJ2-1,TRBV10-3,.,TGTGCCATCAGGGATACCACCCTGAGATACAATGAGCAGTTCTTC,CAIRDTTLRYNEQFF
TRBD1,TRBJ1-3,TRBV29-1,many,TGCAGCGTTAGGCAGGGGGCTTTTGGAAACACCATATATTTT,CSVRQGAFGNTIYF